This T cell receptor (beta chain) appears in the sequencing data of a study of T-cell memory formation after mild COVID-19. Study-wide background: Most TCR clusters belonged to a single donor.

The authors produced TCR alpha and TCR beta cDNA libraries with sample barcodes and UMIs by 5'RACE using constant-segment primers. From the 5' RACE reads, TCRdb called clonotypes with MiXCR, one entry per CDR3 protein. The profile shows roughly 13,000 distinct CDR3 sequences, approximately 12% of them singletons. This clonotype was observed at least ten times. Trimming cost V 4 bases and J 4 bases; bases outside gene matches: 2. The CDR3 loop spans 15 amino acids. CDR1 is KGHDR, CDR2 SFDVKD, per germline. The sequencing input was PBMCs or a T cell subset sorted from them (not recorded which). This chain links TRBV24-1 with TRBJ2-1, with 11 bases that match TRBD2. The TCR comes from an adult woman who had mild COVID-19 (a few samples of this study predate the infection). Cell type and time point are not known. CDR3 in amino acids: CATSDGTSGYNEQFF. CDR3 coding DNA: TGTGCCACCAGTGACGGGACTAGCGGATACAATGAGCAGTTCTTC.